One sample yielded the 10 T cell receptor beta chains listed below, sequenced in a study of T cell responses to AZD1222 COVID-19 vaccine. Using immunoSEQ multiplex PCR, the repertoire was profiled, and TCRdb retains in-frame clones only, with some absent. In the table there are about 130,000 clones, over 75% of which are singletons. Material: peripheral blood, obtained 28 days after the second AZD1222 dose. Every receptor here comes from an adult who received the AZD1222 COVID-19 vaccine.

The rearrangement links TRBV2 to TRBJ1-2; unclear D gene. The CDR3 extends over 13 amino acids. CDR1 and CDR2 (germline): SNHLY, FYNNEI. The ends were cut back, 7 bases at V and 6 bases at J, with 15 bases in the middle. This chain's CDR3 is CASTDTGLNGYTF. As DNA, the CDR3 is TGTGCCAGCACTGACACCGGGCTCAATGGCTACACCTTC.

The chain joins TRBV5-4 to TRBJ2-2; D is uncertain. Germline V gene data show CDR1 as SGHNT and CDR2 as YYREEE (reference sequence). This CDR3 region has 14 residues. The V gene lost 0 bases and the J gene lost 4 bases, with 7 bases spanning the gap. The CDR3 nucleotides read TGTGCCAGCAGCTTGGAGTCGAGCACCGGGGAGCTGTTTTTT. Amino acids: CASSLESSTGELFF. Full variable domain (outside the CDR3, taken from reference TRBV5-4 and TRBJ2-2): ETGVTQSPTHLIKTRGQQVTLRCSSQSGHNTVSWYQQALGQGPQFIFQYYREEENGRGNFPPRFSGLQFPNYSSELNVNALELDDSALYLCASSLESSTGELFFGEGSRLTVL.

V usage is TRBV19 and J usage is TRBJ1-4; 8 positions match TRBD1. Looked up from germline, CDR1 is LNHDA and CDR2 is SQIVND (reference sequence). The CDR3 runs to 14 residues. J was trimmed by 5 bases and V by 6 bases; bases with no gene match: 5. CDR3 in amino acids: CASRTGTGNEKLFF. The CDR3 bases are TGTGCCAGTAGGACCGGGACAGGAAATGAAAAACTGTTTTTT.

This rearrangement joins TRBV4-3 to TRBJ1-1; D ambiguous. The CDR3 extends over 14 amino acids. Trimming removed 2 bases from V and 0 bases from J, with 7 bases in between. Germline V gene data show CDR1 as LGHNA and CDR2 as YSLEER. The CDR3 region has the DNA TGCGCCAGCAGCCAACAGGCGATGAACACTGAAGCTTTCTTT. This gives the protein CASSQQAMNTEAFF.

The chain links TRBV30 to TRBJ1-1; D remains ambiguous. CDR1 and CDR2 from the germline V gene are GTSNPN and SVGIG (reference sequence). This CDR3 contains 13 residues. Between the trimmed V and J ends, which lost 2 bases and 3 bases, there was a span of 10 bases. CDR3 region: CAWSRGLDTEAFF. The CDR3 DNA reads TGTGCCTGGAGTAGAGGGTTAGACACTGAAGCTTTCTTT.

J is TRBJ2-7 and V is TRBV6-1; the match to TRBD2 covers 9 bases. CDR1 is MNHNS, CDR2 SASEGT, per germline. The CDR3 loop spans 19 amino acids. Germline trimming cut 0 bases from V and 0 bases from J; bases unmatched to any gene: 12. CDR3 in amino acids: CASSEAFAGGSQSSYEQYF. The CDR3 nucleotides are TGTGCCAGCAGTGAAGCGTTTGCGGGAGGGTCCCAGAGCTCCTACGAGCAGTACTTC.

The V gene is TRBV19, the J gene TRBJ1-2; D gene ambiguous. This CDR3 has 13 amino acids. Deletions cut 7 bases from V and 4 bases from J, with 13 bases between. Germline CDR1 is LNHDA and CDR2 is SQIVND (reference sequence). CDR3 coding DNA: TGTGCCAGTAAGACGTCGCAGATCTATGGCTACACCTTC. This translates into CASKTSQIYGYTF.

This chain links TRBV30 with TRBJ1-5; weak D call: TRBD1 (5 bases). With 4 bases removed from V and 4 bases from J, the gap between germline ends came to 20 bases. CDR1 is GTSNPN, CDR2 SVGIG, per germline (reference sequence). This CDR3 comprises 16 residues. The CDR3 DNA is TGTGCCTGGACCCCGCTAAAGGGCAGGGCTAATCAGCCCCAGCATTTT. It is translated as CAWTPLKGRANQPQHF.

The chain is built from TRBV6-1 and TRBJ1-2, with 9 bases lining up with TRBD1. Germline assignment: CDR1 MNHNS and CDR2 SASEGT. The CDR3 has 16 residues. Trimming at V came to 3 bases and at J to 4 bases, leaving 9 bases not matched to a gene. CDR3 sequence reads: CASSDLQGALGYGYTF. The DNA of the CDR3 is TGTGCCAGCAGTGACCTACAGGGGGCCCTTGGCTATGGCTACACCTTC.

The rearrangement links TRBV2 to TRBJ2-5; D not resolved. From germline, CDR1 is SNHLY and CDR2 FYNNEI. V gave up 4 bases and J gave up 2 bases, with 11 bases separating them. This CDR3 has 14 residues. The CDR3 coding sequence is TGTGCCAGCAGTGTCTCCAAGACACAAGAGACCCAGTACTTC. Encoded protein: CASSVSKTQETQYF.